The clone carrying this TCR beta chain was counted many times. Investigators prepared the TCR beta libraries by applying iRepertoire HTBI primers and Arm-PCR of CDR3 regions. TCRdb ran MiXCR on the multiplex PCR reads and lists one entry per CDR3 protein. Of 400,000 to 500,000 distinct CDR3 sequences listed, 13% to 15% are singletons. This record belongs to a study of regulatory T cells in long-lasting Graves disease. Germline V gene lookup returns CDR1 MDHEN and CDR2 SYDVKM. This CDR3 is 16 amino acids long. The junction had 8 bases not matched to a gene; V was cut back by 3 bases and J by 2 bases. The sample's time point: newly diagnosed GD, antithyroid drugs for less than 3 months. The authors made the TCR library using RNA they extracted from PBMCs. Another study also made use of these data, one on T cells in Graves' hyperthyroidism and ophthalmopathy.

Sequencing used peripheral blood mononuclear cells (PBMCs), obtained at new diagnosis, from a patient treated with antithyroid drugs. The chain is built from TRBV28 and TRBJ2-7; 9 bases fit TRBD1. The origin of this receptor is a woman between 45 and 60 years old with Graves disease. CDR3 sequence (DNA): TGTGCCAGCAGTTTGGGAGGGGGGACAGGGCCCTACGAGCAGTACTTC. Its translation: CASSLGGGTGPYEQYF.